The 13 T cell receptor beta chains given below trace back to one sample, sequenced in a study of long-term antiretroviral therapy in people with HIV. Running of the v3.0 immunoSEQ assay took place at survey level. Profiling relied on immunoSEQ multiplex PCR, and the TCRdb table lists in-frame clones only, not all of them. The sample has around 30,000 clones, roughly 73% seen once. The sequences come from unsorted PBMCs, collected 1.5 years before starting antiretroviral therapy. The receptors were gathered from a young man with HIV.

The V and J genes are TRBV28 and TRBJ1-2; no clear D gene. The CDR3 covers 16 residues. V lost 3 bases, J lost 0 bases, and 14 bases lay in between. CDR1 is MDHEN and CDR2 is SYDVKM in the germline V gene. In DNA, the CDR3 is TGTGCCAGCAGTTTGGTTCCGACTCCCCCTAACTATGGCTACACCTTC. Its translation: CASSLVPTPPNYGYTF.

V usage is TRBV6-5 and J usage is TRBJ2-1; D is unresolved. The V end lost 5 bases, the J end lost 1 base, and 6 bases lay between the germline ends. This CDR3 has 13 amino acids. Germline-derived CDR1 and CDR2 are MNHEY and SVGAGI. CDR3 sequence reads: CASSTDSYNEQFF. DNA of the CDR3: TGTGCCAGCAGTACGGATTCCTACAATGAGCAGTTCTTC.

This clone was picked up one time. The J gene is TRBJ2-5, the V gene TRBV13; D remains ambiguous. With 4 bases removed from V and 0 bases from J, the gap between germline ends came to 9 bases. The germline V gene encodes CDR1 PRHDT and CDR2 FYEKMQ (reference sequence). CDR3 length: 14 amino acids. This chain's CDR3 is CASSSSLYQETQYF. CDR3 nucleotides: TGTGCCAGCAGCTCCTCACTGTACCAAGAGACCCAGTACTTC.

CDR3 residues: CASRGDSYEQYF. CDR3 in DNA: TGTGCCAGCAGAGGGGACTCCTACGAGCAGTACTTC. This chain links TRBV25-1 with TRBJ2-7; the D gene is possibly TRBD1 (5 bases). V lost 6 bases to trimming and J lost 0 bases, with 6 bases between them. CDR3 length: 12 residues. Germline V lookup: CDR1 MGHDK, CDR2 SYGVNS.

The chain carries TRBV28 and TRBJ1-1; D is perhaps TRBD1 (5 bases). CDR1 and CDR2 (germline): MDHEN, SYDVKM. V lost 6 bases and J 4 bases, leaving 21 bases between the germline ends. This CDR3 has 16 amino acids. In nucleotides, the CDR3 is TGTGCCAGCAGCCTATGGGGGGGGTCCAGGTTCACTGAAGCTTTCTTT. It yields the protein CASSLWGGSRFTEAFF.

The chain couples TRBV29-1 to TRBJ1-2; D gene uncertain. The CDR3 has 11 amino acids. CDR1 is SQVTM, CDR2 ANQGSEA, per germline. V was pared by 4 bases and J by 5 bases, with 8 bases between. In nucleotides, the CDR3 is TGCAGCGTTGCAGCTAGTTATGGCTACACCTTC. It specifies CSVAASYGYTF. The whole variable domain, remainder taken from reference TRBV29-1 and TRBJ1-2, is SAVISQKPSRDICQRGTSLTIQCQVDSQVTMMFWYRQQPGQSLTLIATANQGSEATYESGFVIDKFPISRPNLTFSTLTVSNMSPEDSSIYLCSVAASYGYTFGSGTRLTVV.

This clone was detected once. Distinct nucleotide sequences in the sample also encode this CDR3. The chain couples TRBV6-6 to TRBJ2-1; no firm D call. CDR3 size: 13 residues. The germline V gene has CDR1 MNHNY and CDR2 SVGAGI (reference sequence). The V end lost 8 bases, the J end lost 0 bases, and 8 bases lay between the germline ends. CDR3: CASSDSSYNEQFF. The CDR3 nucleotides read TGTGCCAGCTCCGATAGCTCCTACAATGAGCAGTTCTTC.

The chain is built from TRBV18 and TRBJ1-1; the D is unclear. Germline lookup yields CDR1 KGHSH and CDR2 LQKENI. CDR3 length: 13 residues. V lost 2 bases, J lost 1 base, and 5 bases lay in between. The chain's CDR3 is CASSPGENTEAFF. DNA for the CDR3: TGTGCCAGCTCACCAGGGGAGAACACTGAAGCTTTCTTT.

CDR3 sequence: CASSPGLAGGTGELFF. DNA for the CDR3: TGCGCCAGCAGCCCCGGACTAGCGGGAGGCACCGGGGAGCTGTTTTTT. The chain employs TRBV5-1 and TRBJ2-2; 14 nucleotides agree with TRBD2. This CDR3 has 16 residues. CDR1 is SGHRS and CDR2 is YFSETQ in the germline V gene. V gave up 4 bases and J gave up 4 bases; unmatched junction bases: 3.

This clone was recorded only once. The chain is built from TRBV11-2 and TRBJ1-2; D is unclear. Germline V gives CDR1 SGHAT, CDR2 FQNNGV. CDR3 length equals 18 residues. The V end was cut by 4 bases, the J end by 3 bases, with 24 bases between. In DNA form, the CDR3 reads TGTGCCAGCAGCTCATTTCCGGGTCTAATCGGGGTGGACTATGGCTACACCTTC. It encodes CASSSFPGLIGVDYGYTF.

This clone came up a few times. The chain recombines TRBV10-1 with TRBJ2-7, with TRBD2 as a possible D gene (6 bases). This CDR3 has 15 amino acids. Germline V gene lookup returns CDR1 WNHNN and CDR2 SYGVQD (reference sequence). The germline V and J ends were trimmed by 4 bases and 0 bases, with 13 bases remaining between them. The CDR3 DNA reads TGCGCCAGCAGTGTAGGCCGCGGGGCCTCCTACGAGCAGTACTTC. It encodes CASSVGRGASYEQYF.

The chain combines TRBV29-1 with TRBJ2-1; the D gene is possibly TRBD2 (5 bases). This CDR3 is built from 12 residues. V was shortened by 4 bases and J by 10 bases, with 14 bases between the two germline ends. Germline lookup yields CDR1 SQVTM and CDR2 ANQGSEA. DNA for the CDR3: TGCAGCGTTGTCTGGGATTCGGGAGAGCAGTTCTTC. Its translation is CSVVWDSGEQFF.

This chain connects TRBV5-8 to TRBJ1-5, with D unclear. The CDR3 runs 15 residues. Germline V gene data show CDR1 as SGHTS and CDR2 as YDEGEE. Trimming pared 6 bases from V and 4 bases from J, leaving 17 bases between. The CDR3 DNA sequence: TGTGCCAGCAACCCTCACATGCGGGGTAATCAGCCCCAGCATTTT. It translates to CASNPHMRGNQPQHF.